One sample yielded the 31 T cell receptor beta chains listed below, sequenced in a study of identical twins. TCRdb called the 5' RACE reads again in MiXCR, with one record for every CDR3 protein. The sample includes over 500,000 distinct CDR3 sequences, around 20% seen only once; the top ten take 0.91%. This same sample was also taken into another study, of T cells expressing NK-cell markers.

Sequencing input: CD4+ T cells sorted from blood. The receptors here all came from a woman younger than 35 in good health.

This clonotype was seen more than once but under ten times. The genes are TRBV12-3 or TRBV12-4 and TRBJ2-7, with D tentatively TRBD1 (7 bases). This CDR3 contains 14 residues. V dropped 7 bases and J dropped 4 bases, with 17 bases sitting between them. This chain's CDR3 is CASNQGGTGYEQYF. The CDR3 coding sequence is TGTGCCAGCAATCAGGGGGGAACGGGGTACGAGCAGTACTTC.

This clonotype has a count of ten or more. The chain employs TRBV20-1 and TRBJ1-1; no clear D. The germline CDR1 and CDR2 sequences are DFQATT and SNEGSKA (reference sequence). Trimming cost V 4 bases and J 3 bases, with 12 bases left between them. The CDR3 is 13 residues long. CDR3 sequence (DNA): TGCAGTGCTAAGACTCCGGATTACACTGAAGCTTTCTTT. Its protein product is CSAKTPDYTEAFF.

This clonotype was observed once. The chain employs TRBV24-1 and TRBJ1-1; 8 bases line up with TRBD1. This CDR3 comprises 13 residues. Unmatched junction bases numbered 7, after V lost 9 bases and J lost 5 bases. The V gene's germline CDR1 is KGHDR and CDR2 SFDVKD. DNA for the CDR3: TGTGCCACCCCGGACAGGGCTAAGACTGAAGCTTTCTTT. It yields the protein CATPDRAKTEAFF.

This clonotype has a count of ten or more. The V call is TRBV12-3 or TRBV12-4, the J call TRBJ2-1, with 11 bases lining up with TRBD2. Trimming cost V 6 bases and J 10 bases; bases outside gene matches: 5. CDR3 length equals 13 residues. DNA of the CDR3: TGTGCCAGCAGCTGGACTAGCGGGTCAGAGCAGTTCTTC. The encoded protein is CASSWTSGSEQFF.

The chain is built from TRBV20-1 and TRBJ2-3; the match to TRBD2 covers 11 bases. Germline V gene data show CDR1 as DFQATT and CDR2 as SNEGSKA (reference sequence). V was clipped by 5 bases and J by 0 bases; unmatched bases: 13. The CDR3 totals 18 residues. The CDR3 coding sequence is TGCAGTGCTCGGATAGCGGGAGGGCGCCTAGTTAGCACAGATACGCAGTATTTT. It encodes CSARIAGGRLVSTDTQYF.

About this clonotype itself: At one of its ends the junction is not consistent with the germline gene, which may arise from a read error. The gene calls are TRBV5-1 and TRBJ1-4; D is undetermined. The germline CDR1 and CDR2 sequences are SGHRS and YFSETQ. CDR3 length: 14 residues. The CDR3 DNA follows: TGCGCCAGCAGATTGGGCAGCTCAAATGAAAAACTGTTTTTT. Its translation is CASRLGSSNEKLFF.

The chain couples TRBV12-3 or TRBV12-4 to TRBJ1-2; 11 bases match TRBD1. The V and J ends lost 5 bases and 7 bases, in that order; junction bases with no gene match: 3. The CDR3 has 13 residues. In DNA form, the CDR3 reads TGTGCCAGCAGTGAGGGGACAGGGGGTGGCTACACCTTC. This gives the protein CASSEGTGGGYTF.

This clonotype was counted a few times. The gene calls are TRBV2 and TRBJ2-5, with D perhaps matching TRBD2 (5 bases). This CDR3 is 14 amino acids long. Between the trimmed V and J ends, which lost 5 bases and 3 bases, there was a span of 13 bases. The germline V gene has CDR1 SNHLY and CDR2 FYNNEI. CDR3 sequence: CASSWSGAEETQYF. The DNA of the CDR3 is TGTGCCAGCAGTTGGAGCGGAGCGGAAGAGACCCAGTACTTC.

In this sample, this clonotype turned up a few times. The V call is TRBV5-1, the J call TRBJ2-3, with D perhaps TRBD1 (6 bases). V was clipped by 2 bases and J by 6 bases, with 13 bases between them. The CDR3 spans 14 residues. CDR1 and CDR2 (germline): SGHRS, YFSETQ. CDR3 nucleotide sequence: TGCGCCAGCAGCTTAGGGCTCAGGGGCGATACGCAGTATTTT. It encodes CASSLGLRGDTQYF.

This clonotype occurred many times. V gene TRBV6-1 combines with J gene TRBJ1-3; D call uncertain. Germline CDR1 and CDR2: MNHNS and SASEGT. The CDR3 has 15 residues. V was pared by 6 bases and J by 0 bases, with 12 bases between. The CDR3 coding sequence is TGTGCCAGCAGCCCCACGCAGGACTCTGGAAACACCATATATTTT. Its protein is CASSPTQDSGNTIYF.

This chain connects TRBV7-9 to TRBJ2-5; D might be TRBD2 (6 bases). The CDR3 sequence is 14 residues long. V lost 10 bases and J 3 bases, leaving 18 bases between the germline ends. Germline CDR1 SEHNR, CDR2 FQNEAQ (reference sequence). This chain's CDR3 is CAISLGGFEETQYF. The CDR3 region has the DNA TGTGCCATTTCCCTCGGGGGATTTGAAGAGACCCAGTACTTC.

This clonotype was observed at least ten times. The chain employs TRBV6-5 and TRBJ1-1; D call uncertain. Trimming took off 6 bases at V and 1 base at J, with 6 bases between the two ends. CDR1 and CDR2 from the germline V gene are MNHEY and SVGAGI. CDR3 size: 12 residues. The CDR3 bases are TGTGCCAGCAGACGTGAGAACACTGAAGCTTTCTTT. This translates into CASRRENTEAFF.

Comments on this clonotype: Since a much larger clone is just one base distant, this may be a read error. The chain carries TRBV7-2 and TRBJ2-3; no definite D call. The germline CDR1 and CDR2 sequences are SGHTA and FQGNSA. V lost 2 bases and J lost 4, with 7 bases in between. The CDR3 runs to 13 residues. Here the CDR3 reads CASSLMLADTQYF. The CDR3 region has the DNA TGTGCCAGCAGCTTAATGTTGGCAGATACGCAGTATTTT. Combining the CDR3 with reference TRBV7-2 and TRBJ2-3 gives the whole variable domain GAGVSQSPSNKVTEKGKDVELRCDPISGHTALYWYRQSLGQGLEFLIYFQGNSAPDKSGLPSDRFSAERTGGSVSTLTIQRTQQEDSAVYLCASSLMLADTQYFGPGTRLTVL.

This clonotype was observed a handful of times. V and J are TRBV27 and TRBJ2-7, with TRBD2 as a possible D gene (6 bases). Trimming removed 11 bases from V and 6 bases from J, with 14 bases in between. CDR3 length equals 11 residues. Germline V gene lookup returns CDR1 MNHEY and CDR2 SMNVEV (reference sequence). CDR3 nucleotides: TGTGCCGGAGGAGGGATAAGCGAGCAGTACTTC. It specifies CAGGGISEQYF.

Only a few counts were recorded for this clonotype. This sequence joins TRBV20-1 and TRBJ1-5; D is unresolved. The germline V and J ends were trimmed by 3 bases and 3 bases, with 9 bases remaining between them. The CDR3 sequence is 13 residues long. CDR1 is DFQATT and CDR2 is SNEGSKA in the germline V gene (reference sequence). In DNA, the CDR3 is TGCAGTGCTAGCCGGCAGATCAATCAGCCCCAGCATTTT. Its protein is CSASRQINQPQHF.

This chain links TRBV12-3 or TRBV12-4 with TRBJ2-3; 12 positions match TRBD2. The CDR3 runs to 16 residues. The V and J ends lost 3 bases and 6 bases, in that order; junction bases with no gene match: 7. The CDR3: CASSFLAGGQVDTQYF. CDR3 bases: TGTGCCAGCAGTTTTCTAGCGGGGGGGCAAGTGGATACGCAGTATTTT.

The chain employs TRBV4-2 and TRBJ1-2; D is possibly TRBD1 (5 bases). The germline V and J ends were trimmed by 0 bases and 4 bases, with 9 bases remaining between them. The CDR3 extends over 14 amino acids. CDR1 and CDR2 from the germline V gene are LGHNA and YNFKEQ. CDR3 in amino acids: CASSQDVRGYGYTF. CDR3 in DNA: TGTGCCAGCAGCCAAGATGTTAGGGGCTATGGCTACACCTTC.

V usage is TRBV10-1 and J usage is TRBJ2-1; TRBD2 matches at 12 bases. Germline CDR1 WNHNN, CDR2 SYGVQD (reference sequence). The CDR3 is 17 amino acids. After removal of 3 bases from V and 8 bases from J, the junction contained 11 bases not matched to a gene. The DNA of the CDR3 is TGCGCCAGCAGTGATTATTTGGCTAGCGGGAGGGACGATGAGCAGTTCTTC. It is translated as CASSDYLASGRDDEQFF.

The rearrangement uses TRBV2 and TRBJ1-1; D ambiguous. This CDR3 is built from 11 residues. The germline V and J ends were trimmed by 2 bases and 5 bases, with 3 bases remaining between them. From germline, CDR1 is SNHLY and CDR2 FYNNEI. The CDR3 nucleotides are TGTGCCAGCAGTGAATTTACTGAAGCTTTCTTT. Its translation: CASSEFTEAFF.

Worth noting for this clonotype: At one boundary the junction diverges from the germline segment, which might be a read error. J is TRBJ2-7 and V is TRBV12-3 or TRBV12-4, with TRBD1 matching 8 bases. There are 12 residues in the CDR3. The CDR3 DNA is TGTGCCAGCAGTCTGTCCGGGACAGGCACCAACTTC. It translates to CASSLSGTGTNF.

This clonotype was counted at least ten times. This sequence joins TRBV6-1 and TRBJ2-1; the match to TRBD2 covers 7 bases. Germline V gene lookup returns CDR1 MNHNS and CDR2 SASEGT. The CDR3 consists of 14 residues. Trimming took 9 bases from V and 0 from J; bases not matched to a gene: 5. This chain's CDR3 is CASPRGSSYNEQFF. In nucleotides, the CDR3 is TGTGCCAGTCCCCGCGGGAGCTCCTACAATGAGCAGTTCTTC.

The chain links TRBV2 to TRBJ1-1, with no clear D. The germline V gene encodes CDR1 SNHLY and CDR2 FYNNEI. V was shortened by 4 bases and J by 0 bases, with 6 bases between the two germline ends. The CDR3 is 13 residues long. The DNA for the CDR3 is TGTGCCAGCAGTGGGGCTGTGAACACTGAAGCTTTCTTT. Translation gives CASSGAVNTEAFF. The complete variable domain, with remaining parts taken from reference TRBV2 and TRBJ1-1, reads EPEVTQTPSHQVTQMGQEVILRCVPISNHLYFYWYRQILGQKVEFLVSFYNNEISEKSEIFDDQFSVERPDGSNFTLKIRSTKLEDSAMYFCASSGAVNTEAFFGQGTRLTVV.

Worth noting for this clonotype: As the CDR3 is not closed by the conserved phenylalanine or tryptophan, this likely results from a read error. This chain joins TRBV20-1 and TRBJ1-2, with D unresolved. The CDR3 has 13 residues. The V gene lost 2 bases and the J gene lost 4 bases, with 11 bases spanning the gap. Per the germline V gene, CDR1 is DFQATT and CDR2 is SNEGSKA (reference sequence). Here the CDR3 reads CSARSRLSYGYTY. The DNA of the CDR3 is TGCAGTGCTAGAAGCAGGCTCAGCTATGGCTACACCTAC.

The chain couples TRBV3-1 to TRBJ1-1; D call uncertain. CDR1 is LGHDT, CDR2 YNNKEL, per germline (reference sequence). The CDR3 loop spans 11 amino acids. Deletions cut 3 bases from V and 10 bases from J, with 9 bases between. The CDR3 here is CASSHIGGAFF. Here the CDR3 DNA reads TGTGCCAGCAGCCACATAGGAGGAGCTTTCTTT.

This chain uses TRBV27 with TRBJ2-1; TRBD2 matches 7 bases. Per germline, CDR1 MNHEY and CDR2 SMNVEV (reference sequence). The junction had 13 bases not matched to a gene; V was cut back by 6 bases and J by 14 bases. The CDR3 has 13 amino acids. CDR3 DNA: TGTGCCAGCAGACGGACTAGACTTCTAAGGGAGTTCTTC. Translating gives CASRRTRLLREFF.

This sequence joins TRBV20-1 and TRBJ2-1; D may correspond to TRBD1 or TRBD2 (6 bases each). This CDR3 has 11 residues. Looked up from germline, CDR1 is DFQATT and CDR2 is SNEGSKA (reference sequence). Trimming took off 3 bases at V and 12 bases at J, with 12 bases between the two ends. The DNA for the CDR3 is TGCAGTGCTAGCCCACAGGGAGGGCAGTTCTTC. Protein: CSASPQGGQFF.

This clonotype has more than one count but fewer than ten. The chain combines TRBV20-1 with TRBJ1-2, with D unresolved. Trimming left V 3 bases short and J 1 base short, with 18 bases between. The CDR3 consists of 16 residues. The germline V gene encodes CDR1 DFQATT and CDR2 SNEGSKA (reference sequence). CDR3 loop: CSASAATNLHNYGYTF. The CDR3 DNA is TGCAGTGCTAGCGCAGCTACCAACCTCCATAACTATGGCTACACCTTC.

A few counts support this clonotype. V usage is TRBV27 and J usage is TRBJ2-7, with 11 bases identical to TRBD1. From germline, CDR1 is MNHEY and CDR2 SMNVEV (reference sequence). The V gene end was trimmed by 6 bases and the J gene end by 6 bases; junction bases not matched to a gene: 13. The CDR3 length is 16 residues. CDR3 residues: CASRRRLDRGPGEQYF. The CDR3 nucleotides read TGTGCCAGCAGACGACGCCTGGACAGGGGGCCGGGCGAGCAGTACTTC.

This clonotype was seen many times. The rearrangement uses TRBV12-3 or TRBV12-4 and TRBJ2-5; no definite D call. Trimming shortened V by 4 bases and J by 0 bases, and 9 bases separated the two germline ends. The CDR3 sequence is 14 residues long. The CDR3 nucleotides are TGTGCCAGCAGTTCATTTCAGAACCAAGAGACCCAGTACTTC. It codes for CASSSFQNQETQYF.

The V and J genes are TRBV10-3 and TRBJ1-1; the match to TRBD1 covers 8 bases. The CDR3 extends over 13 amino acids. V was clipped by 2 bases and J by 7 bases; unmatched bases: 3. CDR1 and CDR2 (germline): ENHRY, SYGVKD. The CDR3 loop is CAISEQGADEAFF. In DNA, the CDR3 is TGTGCCATCAGTGAGCAGGGGGCGGATGAAGCTTTCTTT.

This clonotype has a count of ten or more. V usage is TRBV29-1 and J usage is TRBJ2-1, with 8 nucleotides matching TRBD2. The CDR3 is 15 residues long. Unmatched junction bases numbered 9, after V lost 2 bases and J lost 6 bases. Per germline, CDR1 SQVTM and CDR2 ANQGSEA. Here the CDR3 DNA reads TGCAGCGTTGAATCCCGGACTAGCCGTACCAATGAGCAGTTCTTC. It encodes CSVESRTSRTNEQFF.